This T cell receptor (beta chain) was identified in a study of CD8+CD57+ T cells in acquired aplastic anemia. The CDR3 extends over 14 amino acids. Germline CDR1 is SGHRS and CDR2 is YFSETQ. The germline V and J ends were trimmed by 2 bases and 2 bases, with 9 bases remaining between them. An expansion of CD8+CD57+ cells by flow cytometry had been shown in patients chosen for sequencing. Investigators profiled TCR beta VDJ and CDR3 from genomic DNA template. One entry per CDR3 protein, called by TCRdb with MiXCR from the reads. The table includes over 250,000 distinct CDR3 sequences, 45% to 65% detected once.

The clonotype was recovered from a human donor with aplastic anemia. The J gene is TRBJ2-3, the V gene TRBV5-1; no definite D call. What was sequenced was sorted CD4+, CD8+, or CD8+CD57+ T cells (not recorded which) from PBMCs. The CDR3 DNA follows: TGCGCCAGCAGCTTCAGTGCATCCACAGATACGCAGTATTTT. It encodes CASSFSASTDTQYF.